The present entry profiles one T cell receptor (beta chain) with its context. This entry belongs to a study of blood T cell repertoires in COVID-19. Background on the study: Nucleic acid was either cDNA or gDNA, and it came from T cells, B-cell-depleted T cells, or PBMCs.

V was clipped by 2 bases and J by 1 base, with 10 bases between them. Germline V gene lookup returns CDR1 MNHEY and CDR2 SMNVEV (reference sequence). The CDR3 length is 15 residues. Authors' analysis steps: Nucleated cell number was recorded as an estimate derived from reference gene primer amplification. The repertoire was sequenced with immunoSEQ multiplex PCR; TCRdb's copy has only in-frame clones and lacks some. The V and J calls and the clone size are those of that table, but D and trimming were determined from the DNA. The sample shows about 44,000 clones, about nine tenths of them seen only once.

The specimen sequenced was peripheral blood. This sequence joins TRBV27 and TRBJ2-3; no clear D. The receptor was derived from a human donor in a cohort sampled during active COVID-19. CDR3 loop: CASSLGQIGTDTQYF. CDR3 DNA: TGTGCCAGCAGTTTAGGGCAGATTGGCACAGATACGCAGTATTTT.